These 10 T cell receptor beta chains were sequenced from one sample in a study of blood T cell repertoires in COVID-19. The assay was immunoSEQ multiplex PCR, and TCRdb's table has in-frame clones only and misses some. Among a few hundred thousand clones listed, approximately 90% were seen once. Sequencing was done on a sample of PBMCs or T cells enriched from blood (not recorded which). These receptor sequences come from a man aged 18 to 29 with acute COVID-19.

V and J are TRBV18 and TRBJ1-2; 7 positions match TRBD1. The CDR3 contains 13 residues. J lost 5 bases, V lost 3 bases, and 3 bases had no gene match. The V gene's germline CDR1 is KGHSH and CDR2 LQKENI. CDR3 protein: CASSPGQVYGYTF. CDR3 nucleotide sequence: TGTGCCAGCTCACCTGGACAGGTTTATGGCTACACCTTC. The full variable domain, with the rest looked up from reference TRBV18 and TRBJ1-2, is NAGVMQNPRHLVRRRGQEARLRCSPMKGHSHVYWYRQLPEEGLKFMVYLQKENIIDESGMPKERFSAEFPKEGPSILRIQQVVRGDSAAYFCASSPGQVYGYTFGSGTRLTVV.

The chain recombines TRBV11-2 with TRBJ1-2; weak D call: TRBD1 (6 bases). The germline CDR1 and CDR2 sequences are SGHAT and FQNNGV. The V and J ends lost 1 base and 7 bases respectively, with 13 bases between them. The CDR3 is 14 residues long. The CDR3 DNA is TGTGCCAGCAGCTTAGGGGGCGGGGGCTCTGGCTACACCTTC. This translates into CASSLGGGGSGYTF.

The CDR3 DNA reads TGTGCCAGCAGTTTAGGCGGCTTAGGGGGAACCCAAGAGACCCAGTACTTC. Encoded protein: CASSLGGLGGTQETQYF. The J gene is TRBJ2-5, the V gene TRBV28, with TRBD1 as a possible D gene (6 bases). Trimming cost V 2 bases and J 1 base, with 17 bases left between them. The CDR3 spans 17 residues. Germline-derived CDR1 and CDR2 are MDHEN and SYDVKM.

The chain's CDR3 is CASSRSTGLDTEAFF. In DNA, the CDR3 is TGCGCCAGCAGCCGAAGTACAGGGTTGGACACTGAAGCTTTCTTT. The rearrangement joins TRBV4-1 to TRBJ1-1; tentative D call: TRBD1 (6 bases). The germline V and J ends were trimmed by 4 bases and 3 bases, with 15 bases remaining between them. The germline gives CDR1 MGHRA, CDR2 YSYEKL. The CDR3 is 15 residues long.

The chain couples TRBV28 to TRBJ1-4; D call uncertain. The V end was cut by 1 base, the J end by 4 bases, with 13 bases between. Germline V gene lookup returns CDR1 MDHEN and CDR2 SYDVKM. The CDR3 has 16 amino acids. The DNA of the CDR3 is TGTGCCAGCAGTTTATACCGGGGTAGCAGTAATGAAAAACTGTTTTTT. Translation: CASSLYRGSSNEKLFF.

The chain employs TRBV10-1 and TRBJ1-1, with a weak D call TRBD1 (5 bases). V was cut by 7 bases and J by 4 bases, with 10 bases left in between. This CDR3 region has 12 residues. Per the germline V gene, CDR1 is WNHNN and CDR2 is SYGVQD (reference sequence). The CDR3: CASNNGGTEAFF. The DNA for the CDR3 is TGCGCCAGCAATAACGGGGGCACTGAAGCTTTCTTT.

This chain links TRBV27 with TRBJ1-1; D might be TRBD1 (5 bases). The CDR3 sequence is 15 residues long. V was trimmed by 1 base and J by 5 bases, leaving 14 bases between them. Germline CDR1 and CDR2: MNHEY and SMNVEV (reference sequence). In DNA, the CDR3 is TGTGCCAGCAGTTTATGGCCTAGGGGAAATACTGAAGCTTTCTTT. As protein: CASSLWPRGNTEAFF.

The rearrangement links TRBV4-1 to TRBJ2-1; 10 bases line up with TRBD2. Trimming at V came to 4 bases and at J to 7 bases, leaving 16 bases not matched to a gene. The CDR3 is 18 amino acids. Germline loops: CDR1 MGHRA, CDR2 YSYEKL. The CDR3 region is CASSRLHFSGRYINEQFF. In DNA form, the CDR3 reads TGCGCCAGCAGCCGTTTACATTTTAGCGGGAGGTATATAAATGAGCAGTTCTTC.

This chain uses TRBV4-2 with TRBJ1-6; D remains unclear. The CDR3 is made up of 16 amino acids. Trimming removed 0 bases from V and 6 bases from J, with 12 bases in between. Per the germline V gene, CDR1 is LGHNA and CDR2 is YNFKEQ. Written as DNA, the CDR3 is TGTGCCAGCAGCCAAGATGAGGGCAACTTTAATTCACCCCTCCACTTT. This sequence encodes CASSQDEGNFNSPLHF.

The chain recombines TRBV24-1 with TRBJ2-1, with D tentatively TRBD1 (5 bases). Trimming removed 0 bases from V and 8 bases from J, with 10 bases in between. The CDR3 contains 14 residues. Germline V gene lookup returns CDR1 KGHDR and CDR2 SFDVKD. This CDR3 is CATSDLSGYYEQFF. In nucleotides, the CDR3 is TGTGCCACCAGTGATTTGTCAGGGTATTATGAGCAGTTCTTC.